This T cell receptor (beta chain) was sequenced in a study of T-cell memory formation after mild COVID-19. Points from the study as a whole: The study found contracting CD4+ clones mainly in CM and EM and contracting CD8+ clones in EMRA.

TCRdb reanalysed the 5' RACE reads using MiXCR and keeps one entry per CDR3 protein. The table has some 600,000 distinct CDR3 sequences, approximately 15% seen once. In its sample, this clonotype was seen a few times. Its antigen is not known. This CDR3 comprises 14 residues. Trimming took 0 bases from V and 5 from J, leaving 9 bases between them. Germline V gene sequence: CDR1 SGHRS, CDR2 YFSETQ. Sequencing was carried out using PBMCs or a T cell subset sorted from them (not recorded which). The chain uses TRBV5-1 and TRBJ2-1; D remains ambiguous. The TCR comes from an adult woman who had mild COVID-19 (a few samples of this study predate the infection). Cell type and time point are not known. The CDR3 sequence: CASSLGSEHNEQFF. As DNA, the CDR3 is TGCGCCAGCAGCTTGGGTTCGGAGCACAATGAGCAGTTCTTC.